Shown below are 7 T cell receptor beta chains from a single sample sequenced in a study of identical twins. MiXCR, applied by TCRdb to the 5' RACE reads, yields one record per CDR3 protein. Of roughly 1.6 million distinct CDR3 sequences detected, about 30% appear once; the ten largest clones hold about 0.3%. The sequencing input was cord blood. The receptors were sampled from a newborn girl in good health.

Comments on this clonotype: Relative to the germline gene, one junction end is altered; a read error may explain this. The rearrangement joins TRBV2 to TRBJ2-1; 9 bases line up with TRBD2. CDR3 length: 19 amino acids. Germline V lookup: CDR1 SNHLY, CDR2 FYNNEI. The CDR3 is CASNEAYAQGLAVSNEQFF. The CDR3 DNA follows: TGTGCCAGCAATGAAGCTTACGCCCAGGGACTAGCCGTTTCGAATGAGCAGTTCTTC.

This clonotype was seen a few times. The chain carries TRBV29-1 and TRBJ1-1; 8 bases are shared with TRBD1. The length of the CDR3 is 12 residues. Germline V lookup: CDR1 SQVTM, CDR2 ANQGSEA. Trimming removed 4 bases from V and 6 bases from J; junction bases left unmatched: 4. The CDR3 reads CSVGPGGPEAFF. CDR3 coding DNA: TGCAGCGTTGGGCCAGGGGGCCCTGAAGCTTTCTTT.

This clonotype was picked up a small number of times. J is TRBJ2-1 and V is TRBV6-5; 8 bases line up with TRBD1. Unmatched junction bases numbered 6, after V lost 2 bases and J lost 12 bases. The germline CDR1 and CDR2 sequences are MNHEY and SVGAGI. The CDR3 sequence is 13 residues long. CDR3 in DNA: TGTGCCAGCAGTTACGGAGACAGGGGAGGGCAGTTCTTC. Its protein product is CASSYGDRGGQFF.

As to this clonotype: This clone may be a read error of a much larger clone one base away. V is TRBV29-1 and J is TRBJ2-1; tentative D call: TRBD2 (6 bases). The CDR3 loop spans 13 amino acids. CDR1 is SQVTM, CDR2 ANQGSEA, per germline. The CDR3 spells CSVPGEVYNEQLF. The CDR3 DNA reads as TGCAGCGTTCCGGGAGAGGTCTACAATGAGCAGTTATTC.

The chain joins TRBV11-1 to TRBJ1-2; 7 nucleotides line up with TRBD1. Germline CDR1 is SGHAT and CDR2 is FQDESV (reference sequence). The CDR3 sequence is 14 residues long. V lost 6 bases and J lost 7; bases outside the gene matches: 11. DNA for the CDR3: TGTGCCAGCAGTATTACAGGGGTGGACGGTGGCTACACCTTC. It specifies CASSITGVDGGYTF.

Only a few counts were recorded for this clonotype. The CDR3 DNA sequence: TGTGCCAGCAGTTTAGAACGGGGATTCACCTACGAGCAGTACTTC. Its translation is CASSLERGFTYEQYF. The chain carries TRBV28 and TRBJ2-7; weak D call: TRBD2 (5 bases). CDR3 length equals 15 residues. Per the germline V gene, CDR1 is MDHEN and CDR2 is SYDVKM. Trimming took off 2 bases at V and 2 bases at J, with 13 bases between the two ends.

The gene calls are TRBV6-5 and TRBJ2-3; TRBD1 might be the D (5 bases). CDR3 length: 14 residues. The V end was cut by 2 bases, the J end by 0 bases, with 6 bases between. CDR1 is MNHEY and CDR2 is SVGAGI in the germline V gene. The CDR3: CASSYKGSTDTQYF. CDR3 coding DNA: TGTGCCAGCAGTTACAAGGGGAGCACAGATACGCAGTATTTT.